The T cell receptor beta chain described here comes from a study of cytomegalovirus exposure and HLA in healthy donors. General study findings and limits: A list of 150 or so TCR beta chains associated with cytomegalovirus was given. A few chains tied to CMV proved CMV antigen-specific in vitro.

PCR used 60 Vbeta primers and 13 Jbeta primers. TCRdb keeps only in-frame clones here, not all; method: immunoSEQ multiplex PCR. The sample contains roughly 200,000 clones, over 70% of which appear only once. The CDR3 totals 16 residues. V was pared by 4 bases and J by 6 bases, with 14 bases of the junction left unmatched. The germline CDR1 and CDR2 sequences are MNHEY and SVGAGI. A word on this clone: Its antigen is not identified.

This receptor was identified in a male donor in good health and CMV-seronegative. Sequences were obtained from PBMCs. The chain links TRBV6-5 to TRBJ2-7; 8 bases line up with TRBD2. The CDR3 nucleotides read TGTGCCAGCAGTTCAATTAGCGGGAAGCCAGGGACCGAGCAGTACTTC. This sequence encodes CASSSISGKPGTEQYF.